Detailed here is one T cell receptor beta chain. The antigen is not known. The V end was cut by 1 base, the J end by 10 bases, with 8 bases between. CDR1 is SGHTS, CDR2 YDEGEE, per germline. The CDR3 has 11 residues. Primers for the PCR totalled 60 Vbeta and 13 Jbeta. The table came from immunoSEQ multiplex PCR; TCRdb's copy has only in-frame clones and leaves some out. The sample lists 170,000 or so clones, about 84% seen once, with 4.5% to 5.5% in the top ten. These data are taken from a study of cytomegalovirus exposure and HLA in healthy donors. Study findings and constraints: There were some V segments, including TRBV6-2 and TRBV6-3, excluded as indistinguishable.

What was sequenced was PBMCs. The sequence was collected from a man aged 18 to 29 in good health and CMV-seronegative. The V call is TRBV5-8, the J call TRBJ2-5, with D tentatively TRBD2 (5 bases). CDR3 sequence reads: CASSLYRDQYF. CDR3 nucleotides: TGTGCCAGCAGCTTGTACCGGGACCAGTACTTC.